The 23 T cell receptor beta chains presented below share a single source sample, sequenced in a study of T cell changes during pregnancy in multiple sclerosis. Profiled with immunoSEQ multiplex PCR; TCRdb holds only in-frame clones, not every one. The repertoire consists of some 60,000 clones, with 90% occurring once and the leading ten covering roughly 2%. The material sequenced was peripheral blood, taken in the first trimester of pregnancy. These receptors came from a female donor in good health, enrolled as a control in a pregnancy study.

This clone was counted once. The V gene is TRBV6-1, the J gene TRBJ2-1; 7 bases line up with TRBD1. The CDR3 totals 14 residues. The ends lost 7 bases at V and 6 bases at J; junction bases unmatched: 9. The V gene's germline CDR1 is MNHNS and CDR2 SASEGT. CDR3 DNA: TGTGCCAGCATTACGGGACAGCGGTCCAATGAGCAGTTCTTC. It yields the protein CASITGQRSNEQFF.

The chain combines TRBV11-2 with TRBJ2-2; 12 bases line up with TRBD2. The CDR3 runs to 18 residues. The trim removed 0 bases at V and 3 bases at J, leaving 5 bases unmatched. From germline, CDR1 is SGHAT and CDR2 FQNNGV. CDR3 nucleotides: TGTGCCAGCAGCTTAGAGACTAGCGGGAGATGGTACACCGGGGAGCTGTTTTTT. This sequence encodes CASSLETSGRWYTGELFF.

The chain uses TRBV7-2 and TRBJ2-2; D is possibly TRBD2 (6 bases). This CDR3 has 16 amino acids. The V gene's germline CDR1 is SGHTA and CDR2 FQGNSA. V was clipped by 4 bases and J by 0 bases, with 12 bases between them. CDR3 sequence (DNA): TGTGCCAGCAGCTGGAGGGGACTCGCGAACACCGGGGAGCTGTTTTTT. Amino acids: CASSWRGLANTGELFF.

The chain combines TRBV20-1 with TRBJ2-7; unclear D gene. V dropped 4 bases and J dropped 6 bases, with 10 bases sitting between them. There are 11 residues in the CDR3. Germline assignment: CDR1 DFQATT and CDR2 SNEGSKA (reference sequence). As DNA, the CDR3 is TGCAGTGCTAACGGGTTCGGCGAGCAGTACTTC. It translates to CSANGFGEQYF.

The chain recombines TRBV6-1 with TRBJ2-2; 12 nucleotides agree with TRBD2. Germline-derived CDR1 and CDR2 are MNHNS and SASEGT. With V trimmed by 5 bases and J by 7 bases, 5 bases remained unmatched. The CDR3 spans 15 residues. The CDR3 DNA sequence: TGTGCCAGCAGTCCGACTAGCGGGGGAGGCGGGGAGCTGTTTTTT. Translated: CASSPTSGGGGELFF.

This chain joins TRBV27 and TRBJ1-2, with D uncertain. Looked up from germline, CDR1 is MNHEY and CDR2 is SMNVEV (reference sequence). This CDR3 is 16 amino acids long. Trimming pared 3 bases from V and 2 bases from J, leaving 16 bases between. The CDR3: CASSFLRQRGNYGYTF. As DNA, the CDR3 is TGTGCCAGCAGTTTTCTACGTCAGAGAGGGAACTATGGCTACACCTTC.

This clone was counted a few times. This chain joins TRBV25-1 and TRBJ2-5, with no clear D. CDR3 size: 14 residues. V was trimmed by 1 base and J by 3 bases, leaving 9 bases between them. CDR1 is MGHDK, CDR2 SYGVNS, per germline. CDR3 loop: CASSEFGEKETQYF. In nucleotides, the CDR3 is TGTGCCAGCAGTGAATTCGGTGAAAAAGAGACCCAGTACTTC. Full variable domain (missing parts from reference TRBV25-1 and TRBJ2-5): EADIYQTPRYLVIGTGKKITLECSQTMGHDKMYWYQQDPGMELHLIHYSYGVNSTEKGDLSSESTVSRIRTEHFPLTLESARPSHTSQYLCASSEFGEKETQYFGPGTRLLVL.

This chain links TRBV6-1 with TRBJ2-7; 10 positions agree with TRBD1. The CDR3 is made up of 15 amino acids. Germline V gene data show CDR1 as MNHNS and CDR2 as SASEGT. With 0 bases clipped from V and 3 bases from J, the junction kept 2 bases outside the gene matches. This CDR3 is CASSEAGQGIYEQYF. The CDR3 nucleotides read TGTGCCAGCAGTGAAGCGGGACAGGGGATCTACGAGCAGTACTTC.

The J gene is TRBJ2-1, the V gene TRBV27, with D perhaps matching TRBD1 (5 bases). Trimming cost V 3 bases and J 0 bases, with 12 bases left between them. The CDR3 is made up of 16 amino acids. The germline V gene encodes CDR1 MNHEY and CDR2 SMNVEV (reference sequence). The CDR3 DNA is TGTGCCAGCAGTTTCCAGGGAATTAGCTCCTACAATGAGCAGTTCTTC. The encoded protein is CASSFQGISSYNEQFF.

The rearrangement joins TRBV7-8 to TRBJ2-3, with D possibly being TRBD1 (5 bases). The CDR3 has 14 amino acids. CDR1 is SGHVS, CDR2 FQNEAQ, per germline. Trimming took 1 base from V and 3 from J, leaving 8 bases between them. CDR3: CASSLGGATDTQYF. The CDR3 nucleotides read TGTGCCAGCAGCTTAGGTGGGGCTACAGATACGCAGTATTTT.

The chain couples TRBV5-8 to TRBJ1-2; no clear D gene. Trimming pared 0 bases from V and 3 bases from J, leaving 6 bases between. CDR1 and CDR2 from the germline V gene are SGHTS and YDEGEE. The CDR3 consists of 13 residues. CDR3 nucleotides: TGTGCCAGCAGCTTGGCCGGGTACTATGGCTACACCTTC. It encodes CASSLAGYYGYTF.

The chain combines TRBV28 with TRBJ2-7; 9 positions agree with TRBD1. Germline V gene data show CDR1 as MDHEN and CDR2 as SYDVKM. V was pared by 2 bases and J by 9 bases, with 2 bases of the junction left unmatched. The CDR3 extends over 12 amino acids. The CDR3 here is CASSLGGQGQYF. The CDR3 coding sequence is TGTGCCAGCAGTTTAGGGGGACAGGGGCAGTACTTC.

In DNA, the CDR3 is TGTGCCAGCAGTGACAGGCCGGGACAGGGGGCCGGGGAGCTGTTTTTT. This encodes CASSDRPGQGAGELFF. The chain couples TRBV6-4 to TRBJ2-2, with 11 positions matching TRBD1. V trimming: 2 bases; J trimming: 6 bases; junction bases outside the gene matches: 5. Germline assignment: CDR1 MRHNA and CDR2 SNTAGT. The CDR3 has 16 amino acids.

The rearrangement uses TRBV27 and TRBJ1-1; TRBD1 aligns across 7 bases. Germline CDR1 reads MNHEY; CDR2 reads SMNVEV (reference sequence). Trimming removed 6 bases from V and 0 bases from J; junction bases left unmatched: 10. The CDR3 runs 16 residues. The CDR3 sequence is CASSALWTGVNTEAFF. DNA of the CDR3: TGTGCCAGCAGCGCCTTATGGACAGGCGTGAACACTGAAGCTTTCTTT.

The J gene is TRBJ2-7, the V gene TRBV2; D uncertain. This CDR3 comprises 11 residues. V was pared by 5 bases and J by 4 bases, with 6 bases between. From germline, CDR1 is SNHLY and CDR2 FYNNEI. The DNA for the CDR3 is TGTGCCAGCAGTCCAGGATACGAGCAGTACTTC. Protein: CASSPGYEQYF.

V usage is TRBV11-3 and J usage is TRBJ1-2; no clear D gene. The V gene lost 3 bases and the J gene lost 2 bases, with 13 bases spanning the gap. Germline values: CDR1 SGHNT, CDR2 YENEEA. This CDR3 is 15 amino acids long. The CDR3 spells CASSFWAYDNYGYTF. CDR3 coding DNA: TGTGCCAGCAGCTTTTGGGCATACGACAACTATGGCTACACCTTC.

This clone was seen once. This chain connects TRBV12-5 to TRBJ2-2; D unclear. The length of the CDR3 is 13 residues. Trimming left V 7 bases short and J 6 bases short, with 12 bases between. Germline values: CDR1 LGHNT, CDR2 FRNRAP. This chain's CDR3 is CASDLGTAGELFF. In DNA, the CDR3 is TGTGCTAGTGACCTCGGAACAGCCGGGGAGCTGTTTTTT.

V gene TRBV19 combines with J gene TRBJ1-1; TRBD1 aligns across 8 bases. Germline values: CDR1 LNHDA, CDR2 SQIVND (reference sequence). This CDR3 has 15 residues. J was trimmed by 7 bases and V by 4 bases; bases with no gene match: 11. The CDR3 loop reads CASSRRGDRLFEAFF. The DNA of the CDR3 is TGTGCCAGTAGTAGAAGGGGGGACAGGCTGTTTGAAGCTTTCTTT.

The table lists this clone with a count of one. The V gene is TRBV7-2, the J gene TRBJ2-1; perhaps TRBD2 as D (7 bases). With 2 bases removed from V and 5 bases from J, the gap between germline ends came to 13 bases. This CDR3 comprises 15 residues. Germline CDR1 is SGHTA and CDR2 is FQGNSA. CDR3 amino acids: CASSLNGGTNNEQFF. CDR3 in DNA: TGTGCCAGCAGCTTAAACGGGGGGACAAACAATGAGCAGTTCTTC.

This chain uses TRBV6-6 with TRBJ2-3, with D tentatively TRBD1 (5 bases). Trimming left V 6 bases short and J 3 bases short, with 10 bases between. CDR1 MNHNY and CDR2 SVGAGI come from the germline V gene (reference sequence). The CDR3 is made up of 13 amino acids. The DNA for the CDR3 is TGTGCCAGCAGCCTAGGGGAAACAGATACGCAGTATTTT. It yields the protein CASSLGETDTQYF.

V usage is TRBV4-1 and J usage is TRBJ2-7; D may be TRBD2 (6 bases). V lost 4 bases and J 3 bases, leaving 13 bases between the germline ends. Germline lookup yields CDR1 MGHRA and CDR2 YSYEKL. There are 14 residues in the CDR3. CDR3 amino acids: CASSPGEQSYEQYF. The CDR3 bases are TGCGCCAGCAGCCCGGGAGAACAGAGCTACGAGCAGTACTTC.

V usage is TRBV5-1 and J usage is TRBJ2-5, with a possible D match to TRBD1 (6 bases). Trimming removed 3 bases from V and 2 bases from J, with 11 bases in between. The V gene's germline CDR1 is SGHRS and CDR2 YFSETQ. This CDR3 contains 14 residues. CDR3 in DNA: TGCGCCAGCAGCTCAATGGACAGACAAGAGACCCAGTACTTC. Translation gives CASSSMDRQETQYF.

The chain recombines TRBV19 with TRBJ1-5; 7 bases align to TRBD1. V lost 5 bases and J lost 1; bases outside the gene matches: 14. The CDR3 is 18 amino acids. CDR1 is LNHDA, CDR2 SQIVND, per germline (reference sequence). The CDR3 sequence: CASSLHRGAGGSNQPQHF. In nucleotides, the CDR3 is TGTGCCAGTAGTTTGCACAGGGGTGCAGGGGGGAGCAATCAGCCCCAGCATTTT.